A single T cell receptor (beta chain) is shown here with its context. The CDR3 is made up of 14 amino acids. From germline, CDR1 is GTSNPN and CDR2 SVGIG (reference sequence). V lost 0 bases and J 9 bases, leaving 15 bases between the germline ends. The source of the sample is a study of shared clonotypes between healthy human individuals. Study-wide background: Three CD4 naive, three CD4 memory, two CD8 naive and one CD8 memory plate were used per donor.

Produced via immunoSEQ multiplex PCR; TCRdb's table is partial and in-frame only. Of about 1 million clones listed, about 75% are singletons. Sequenced: memory CD4+ T cells sorted from blood. The subset: CD45RA-negative fraction. The TCR originated in a man aged 18 to 29 in good health. The V call is TRBV30, the J call TRBJ2-1; D uncertain. This CDR3 reads CAWSVVSGPSEQFF. CDR3 nucleotide sequence: TGTGCCTGGAGTGTGGTTAGTGGGCCCAGTGAGCAGTTCTTC.